This is a list of T cell receptor beta chains from one sample in a study of cytomegalovirus exposure and HLA in healthy donors. This table comes from immunoSEQ multiplex PCR, and its TCRdb copy is limited to in-frame clones, with some not included. In the table there are fewer than 200,000 clones, more than 70% of which are singletons. The specimen sequenced was PBMCs. Receptor source: a man aged 40-49 years in good health and CMV-seropositive. CDR3s include the opening cysteine and the closing phenylalanine or tryptophan. A D gene is named only where the DNA matches it firmly. Size is stated for part of the rows, as once, few or many counts, or as a class when the clone is expanded.

clone size: few
D gene: .
V gene: TRBV19
J gene: TRBJ2-1
CDR3 DNA: TGTGCCAGTAGTAAACTAGGTCGGCTTATAGGGGAGCAGTTCTTC
CDR3 protein: CASSKLGRLIGEQFF

clone size: .
D gene: TRBD2
V gene: TRBV19
J gene: TRBJ2-5
CDR3 DNA: TGTGCCAGTAGTACTCGACTAGCGGGAGTGGAGACCCAGTACTTC
CDR3 protein: CASSTRLAGVETQYF

clone size: .
D gene: .
V gene: TRBV5-1
J gene: TRBJ1-1
CDR3 DNA: TGCGCCAGCAGCTTTAACGGGGGACCCAACACTGAAGCTTTCTTT
CDR3 protein: CASSFNGGPNTEAFF

clone size: .
D gene: .
V gene: TRBV9
J gene: TRBJ2-1
CDR3 DNA: TGTGCCAGCAGCCTCCGAAGCGGCAACAATGAGCAGTTCTTC
CDR3 protein: CASSLRSGNNEQFF

clone size: .
D gene: .
V gene: TRBV7-8
J gene: TRBJ2-7
CDR3 DNA: TGTGCCAGCAGCTTAGAACCCCAGGGTCGAAGCGAGCAGTACTTC
CDR3 protein: CASSLEPQGRSEQYF

clone size: .
D gene: .
V gene: TRBV30
J gene: TRBJ2-6
CDR3 DNA: TGTGCCTGGAGTATGACCTCTGGGGCCAACGGCCTGACTTTC
CDR3 protein: CAWSMTSGANGLTF

clone size: .
D gene: TRBD1
V gene: TRBV5-4
J gene: TRBJ2-4
CDR3 DNA: TGTGCCAGCAGCACAGACAGGGGAAGTTCCAAAAACATTCAGTACTTC
CDR3 protein: CASSTDRGSSKNIQYF

clone size: .
D gene: .
V gene: TRBV5-6
J gene: TRBJ2-7
CDR3 DNA: TGTGCCAGCAGCTTGGGGTCAGTGTACGAGCAGTACTTC
CDR3 protein: CASSLGSVYEQYF

clone size: .
D gene: .
V gene: TRBV6-1
J gene: TRBJ2-6
CDR3 DNA: TGTGCCAGCGACCGACAGATCTCTGGGGCCAACGTCCTGACTTTC
CDR3 protein: CASDRQISGANVLTF

clone size: .
D gene: .
V gene: TRBV28
J gene: TRBJ1-2
CDR3 DNA: TGTGCCAGCAGTCTGACCGGACCCTCAGAGGGCTATGGCTACACCTTC
CDR3 protein: CASSLTGPSEGYGYTF

clone size: .
D gene: .
V gene: TRBV9
J gene: TRBJ1-1
CDR3 DNA: TGTGCCAGCCGCCGGGGGGCTGGGATGAACACTGAAGCTTTCTTT
CDR3 protein: CASRRGAGMNTEAFF

clone size: .
D gene: .
V gene: TRBV19
J gene: TRBJ1-2
CDR3 DNA: TGTGCCAGTAGCTTCACAGCGGACTATGGCTACACCTTC
CDR3 protein: CASSFTADYGYTF

clone size: .
D gene: .
V gene: TRBV4-3
J gene: TRBJ2-1
CDR3 DNA: TGCGCCAGCAGCCAAGGGCGGCAGATATTGAACAATGAGCAGTTCTTC
CDR3 protein: CASSQGRQILNNEQFF

clone size: .
D gene: .
V gene: TRBV7-9
J gene: TRBJ1-2
CDR3 DNA: TGTTCCAGCAGCTTCGCGCAGGGCCGCAACTATGGCTACACCTTC
CDR3 protein: CSSSFAQGRNYGYTF

clone size: .
D gene: TRBD1
V gene: TRBV18
J gene: TRBJ1-2
CDR3 DNA: TGTGCCAGCTCACTTTCACAGGGGACTTACTCCTATGGCTACACCTTC
CDR3 protein: CASSLSQGTYSYGYTF

clone size: .
D gene: .
V gene: TRBV5-1
J gene: TRBJ1-1
CDR3 DNA: TGCGCCAGCGGGGGGGGGACTGAAGCTTTCTTT
CDR3 protein: CASGGGTEAFF

clone size: .
D gene: .
V gene: TRBV7-9
J gene: TRBJ2-7
CDR3 DNA: TGTGCCAGCAGCTTAGGTGACGGGACCTACGAGCAGTACTTC
CDR3 protein: CASSLGDGTYEQYF

clone size: .
D gene: .
V gene: TRBV9
J gene: TRBJ2-3
CDR3 DNA: TGTGCCAGCAGCCCCCCGTCGTCAGATACGCAGTATTTT
CDR3 protein: CASSPPSSDTQYF

clone size: .
D gene: TRBD1
V gene: TRBV7-2
J gene: TRBJ2-2
CDR3 DNA: TGTGCCAGCAGCCCGAGGGGCCAGGGGGCCTCCGGGGAGCTGTTTTTT
CDR3 protein: CASSPRGQGASGELFF

clone size: .
D gene: .
V gene: TRBV6-1
J gene: TRBJ2-5
CDR3 DNA: TGTGCCAGCAGACACAGGGTTCCCACGGAGACCCAGTACTTC
CDR3 protein: CASRHRVPTETQYF

clone size: few
D gene: TRBD1
V gene: TRBV11-2
J gene: TRBJ2-1
CDR3 DNA: TGTGCCTCGGGACAGGGGGCCGGACACTCCTACAATGAGCAGTTCTTC
CDR3 protein: CASGQGAGHSYNEQFF

clone size: .
D gene: .
V gene: TRBV15
J gene: TRBJ1-4
CDR3 DNA: TGTGCCACCGGGGCAGGAACGACTAATGAAAAACTGTTTTTT
CDR3 protein: CATGAGTTNEKLFF

clone size: .
D gene: .
V gene: TRBV7-2
J gene: TRBJ2-1
CDR3 DNA: TGTGCCAGCAGCTTTAGCGGTCAGTCCTACAATGAGCAGTTCTTC
CDR3 protein: CASSFSGQSYNEQFF

clone size: .
D gene: TRBD1
V gene: TRBV19
J gene: TRBJ2-3
CDR3 DNA: TGTGCCAGTAGTGGTACTGGGGACAGGGGAACTAGCGGAAGCACAGATACGCAGTATTTT
CDR3 protein: CASSGTGDRGTSGSTDTQYF

clone size: .
D gene: TRBD2
V gene: TRBV5-1
J gene: TRBJ2-7
CDR3 DNA: TGCGCCAGCAGCTCGATAGCGGGAGGCGCCTACGAGCAGTACTTC
CDR3 protein: CASSSIAGGAYEQYF

clone size: once
D gene: .
V gene: TRBV2
J gene: TRBJ1-3
CDR3 DNA: TGTGCCAGCAGTGTGGGCGTGAGCTCTGGAAACACCATATATTTT
CDR3 protein: CASSVGVSSGNTIYF

clone size: .
D gene: .
V gene: TRBV9
J gene: TRBJ2-1
CDR3 DNA: TGTGCCAGCAGCCCTCGAGGAGTAGTTGAGCAGTTCTTC
CDR3 protein: CASSPRGVVEQFF

clone size: .
D gene: .
V gene: TRBV4-3
J gene: TRBJ1-4
CDR3 DNA: TGCGCCAGCAGCCAAGGTGAAGGGGGACCCGAAAAACTGTTTTTT
CDR3 protein: CASSQGEGGPEKLFF

clone size: .
D gene: TRBD2
V gene: TRBV30
J gene: TRBJ2-1
CDR3 DNA: TGTGCCTGCCGGACTAGCGGGAGCAACAATGAGCAGTTCTTC
CDR3 protein: CACRTSGSNNEQFF

clone size: .
D gene: .
V gene: TRBV9
J gene: TRBJ2-1
CDR3 DNA: TGTGCCAGCAGCGTAGGTAGTGGGAGCTCTTCCTACAATGAGCAGTTCTTC
CDR3 protein: CASSVGSGSSSYNEQFF

clone size: .
D gene: .
V gene: TRBV19
J gene: TRBJ2-3
CDR3 DNA: TGTGCCAGTAGTATACAGGGGCCAGATACGCAGTATTTT
CDR3 protein: CASSIQGPDTQYF

clone size: .
D gene: .
V gene: TRBV21-1
J gene: TRBJ2-1
CDR3 DNA: TGTGCCAGCAGAAGCGGGTCCTACAATGAGCAGTTCTTC
CDR3 protein: CASRSGSYNEQFF

clone size: .
D gene: .
V gene: TRBV11-3
J gene: TRBJ2-1
CDR3 DNA: TGTGCCAGCAGCTTAGGACTAGGTAGCGGTAGCTCCTACAATGAGCAGTTCTTC
CDR3 protein: CASSLGLGSGSSYNEQFF

clone size: .
D gene: TRBD1
V gene: TRBV19
J gene: TRBJ1-1
CDR3 DNA: TGTGCCTCCAAACAGGGGGCGGACACTGAAGCTTTCTTT
CDR3 protein: CASKQGADTEAFF

clone size: .
D gene: .
V gene: TRBV7-6
J gene: TRBJ1-2
CDR3 DNA: TGTGCCAGCAGCTCAGCGGAGCGGGGGCGCTATGGCTACACCTTC
CDR3 protein: CASSSAERGRYGYTF

clone size: .
D gene: .
V gene: TRBV7-9
J gene: TRBJ1-2
CDR3 DNA: TGTTCCAGCAGCCGTCGACAGGATTCTAACTATGGCTACACCTTC
CDR3 protein: CSSSRRQDSNYGYTF

clone size: once
D gene: .
V gene: TRBV7-9
J gene: TRBJ1-1
CDR3 DNA: TGTGCCAGCAGCCCCGACAAAGTGGCACCTGAAGCTTTCTTT
CDR3 protein: CASSPDKVAPEAFF

clone size: .
D gene: TRBD2
V gene: TRBV23-1
J gene: TRBJ2-2
CDR3 DNA: TGCGCCAGCAGTCAGGAGGTAGCGGGAGTTCCCGGGGAGCTGTTTTTT
CDR3 protein: CASSQEVAGVPGELFF

clone size: .
D gene: .
V gene: TRBV28
J gene: TRBJ2-7
CDR3 DNA: TGTGCCAGCAGTTTGGCAGGGGCGCTGCACGAGCAGTACTTC
CDR3 protein: CASSLAGALHEQYF

clone size: .
D gene: TRBD1
V gene: TRBV15
J gene: TRBJ1-3
CDR3 DNA: TGTGCCACCAGCAGAGCACCGGGACAGGGAAACACCATATATTTT
CDR3 protein: CATSRAPGQGNTIYF

clone size: .
D gene: .
V gene: TRBV6-5
J gene: TRBJ2-3
CDR3 DNA: TGTGCCAGCAGGGCGGCGCCGTCGGTAGATACGCAGTATTTT
CDR3 protein: CASRAAPSVDTQYF

clone size: .
D gene: .
V gene: TRBV6-5
J gene: TRBJ1-2
CDR3 DNA: TGTGCCAGCAGTTACTCCTCACGGTCCTATGACTACACCTTC
CDR3 protein: CASSYSSRSYDYTF

clone size: .
D gene: .
V gene: TRBV2
J gene: TRBJ1-4
CDR3 DNA: TGTGCCAGCACTTCACAGGGTTCCTATGAAAAACTGTTTTTT
CDR3 protein: CASTSQGSYEKLFF

clone size: .
D gene: .
V gene: TRBV25-1
J gene: TRBJ1-4
CDR3 DNA: TGTGCCAGCAGTGAGGGAGTGGGAACTAATGAAAAACTGTTTTTT
CDR3 protein: CASSEGVGTNEKLFF

clone size: .
D gene: .
V gene: TRBV7-8
J gene: TRBJ2-3
CDR3 DNA: TGTGCCAGCAGCTTAGGGACTTACAACACAGATACGCAGTATTTT
CDR3 protein: CASSLGTYNTDTQYF

clone size: .
D gene: .
V gene: TRBV6-5
J gene: TRBJ1-1
CDR3 DNA: TGTGCCAGCAGCTGGGGGGTGAACACTGAAGCTTTCTTT
CDR3 protein: CASSWGVNTEAFF

clone size: few
D gene: TRBD2
V gene: TRBV29-1
J gene: TRBJ2-1
CDR3 DNA: TGCAGCGTTGTAGGGACTAGCGGAGATGGGAATGAGCAGTTCTTC
CDR3 protein: CSVVGTSGDGNEQFF

clone size: .
D gene: TRBD2
V gene: TRBV10-3
J gene: TRBJ2-1
CDR3 DNA: TGTGCCATCAGGTCGACTAGCGGGGCCCGGGATGAGCAGTTCTTC
CDR3 protein: CAIRSTSGARDEQFF

clone size: .
D gene: TRBD1
V gene: TRBV7-3
J gene: TRBJ2-5
CDR3 DNA: TGTGCCAGCAGTTACAGGGGGCGCGTGGGGGAGACCCAGTACTTC
CDR3 protein: CASSYRGRVGETQYF

clone size: .
D gene: TRBD1
V gene: TRBV29-1
J gene: TRBJ1-2
CDR3 DNA: TGCAGCGTTGAAAATCCCTTGGCAGGGGGCGATGGCTACACCTTC
CDR3 protein: CSVENPLAGGDGYTF

clone size: .
D gene: .
V gene: TRBV2
J gene: TRBJ1-1
CDR3 DNA: TGTGCCAGCAGTGAACATCCGAACACTGAAGCTTTCTTT
CDR3 protein: CASSEHPNTEAFF